Listed below are T cell receptor beta chains from one sample, sequenced in a study of T cell responses to AZD1222 COVID-19 vaccine. The method was immunoSEQ multiplex PCR; TCRdb's version includes in-frame clones alone and lacks a portion of them. The repertoire holds about 100,000 clones, with 92% as singletons. This specimen consisted of peripheral blood, obtained on day 0 of AZD1222 vaccination. These receptor sequences come from an adult in good health. The CDR3 runs from the conserved cysteine through the conserved F or W. The D gene is left open where the match is weak. Not all rows give a size; the values are once, few, many and, for expanded clones, a class.

v_call	j_call	clone_size	d_call	cdr3_nt	cdr3_aa
TRBV11-3	TRBJ1-1	once	TRBD1	TGTGCCAGCAGCATCCCCCAGGGACAGAAGAACACTGAAGCTTTCTTT	CASSIPQGQKNTEAFF
TRBV28	TRBJ2-2	NA	TRBD2	TGTGCCAGCAGTTCCGGACTAGCGGGAGCCGGGGAGCTGTTTTTT	CASSSGLAGAGELFF
TRBV28	TRBJ2-3	NA	TRBD1	TGTGCCAGCAGTTTGCCACAGGGGTTTAGCACAGATACGCAGTATTTT	CASSLPQGFSTDTQYF
TRBV5-1	TRBJ1-1	NA	NA	TGCGCCAGCAGCTTGATTACAGGGAGTTCTGAAGCTTTCTTT	CASSLITGSSEAFF
TRBV2	TRBJ2-3	NA	NA	TGTGCCCAGCACCCCAGGGGGGGGGACGGAGATACGCAGTATTTT	CAQHPRGGDGDTQYF
TRBV7-2	TRBJ2-7	NA	TRBD2	TGTGCCAGCAGCTTTTCGGGATTAGCGGGAGAATACTACGAGCAGTACTTC	CASSFSGLAGEYYEQYF
TRBV28	TRBJ1-2	once	NA	TGTGCCAGCAGTTTGAGCGCCGGCTATGGCTACACCTTC	CASSLSAGYGYTF
TRBV25-1	TRBJ1-6	NA	NA	TGTGCCAGCAGTGAATGGGGAGAAGGGGGATCACCCCTCCACTTT	CASSEWGEGGSPLHF
TRBV5-1	TRBJ1-1	NA	TRBD1	TGCGCCAGCAGCTCTATGACAGGGAGAAGGGGCACTGAAGCTTTCTTT	CASSSMTGRRGTEAFF
TRBV7-2	TRBJ2-1	NA	NA	TGTGCCAGCAGCTTCAGGTTGGCGGGTGAACAGTTCTTC	CASSFRLAGEQFF
TRBV29-1	TRBJ2-1	NA	TRBD2	TGCAGCGTTGTAGCGGGAGTGCCGGGCTACAATGAGCAGTTCTTC	CSVVAGVPGYNEQFF
TRBV19	TRBJ1-4	once	NA	TGTGCCACCGAGGGAGGGGCAGGATATGAAAAACTGTTTTTT	CATEGGAGYEKLFF
TRBV21-1	TRBJ2-7	NA	NA	TGTGCCAGCAGCCCGGGGGGGGACGAGCAGTACTTC	CASSPGGDEQYF
TRBV5-5	TRBJ2-5	NA	NA	TGTGCCAGCAGCGGCGGGACAGTTCTTGAGGGGACCCAGTACTTC	CASSGGTVLEGTQYF
TRBV5-3	TRBJ1-5	NA	TRBD1	TGTGCCAGAAGCCCCGGTGCCAGCGTGGAGGGGGCACAGCATTTT	CARSPGASVEGAQHF
TRBV7-8	TRBJ1-1	NA	TRBD1	TGTGCCAGCAGCCGCCGGGAGGGGGCTTGGACTGAAGCTTTCTTT	CASSRREGAWTEAFF
TRBV7-3	TRBJ2-1	NA	NA	TGTGCCAGCAGCTTAAGACAGGCCTCCTACAATGAGCAGTTCTTC	CASSLRQASYNEQFF
TRBV6-5	TRBJ2-7	NA	NA	TGTGCCAGCAGTTACGAGACAGACCACTACGAGCAGTACTTC	CASSYETDHYEQYF
TRBV5-4	TRBJ1-2	NA	NA	TGTGCCAGCAGCTCGTCCCGGGACTTTGGCTACACCTTC	CASSSSRDFGYTF
TRBV27	TRBJ1-2	NA	NA	TGTGCCAGCAGTTCCAACCGTTACTATGGCTACACCTTC	CASSSNRYYGYTF
TRBV4-2	TRBJ2-1	NA	TRBD1	TGTGCCAGCAGCCACGGACAGGGGCTCTACAATGAGCAGTTCTTC	CASSHGQGLYNEQFF
TRBV12-3/TRBV12-4	TRBJ1-6	NA	NA	TGTGCCAGCAGTCAGACCGAGGGGGTGCCCCTCCACTTT	CASSQTEGVPLHF
TRBV11-3	TRBJ2-2	NA	NA	TGTGCCAGCAGCTTATTACGGAATACCGGGGAGCTGTTTTTT	CASSLLRNTGELFF
TRBV13	TRBJ1-3	NA	TRBD1	TGTGCCAGCAGCCGGACAGGGGTGAAGGGAAACACCATATATTTT	CASSRTGVKGNTIYF
TRBV28	TRBJ2-1	NA	NA	TGTGCCACCACCCCCCCCGGGGGCTACAATGAGCAGTTCTTC	CATTPPGGYNEQFF
TRBV19	TRBJ1-2	NA	NA	TGTGCCAGTAGTCCCGAGGATAACTATGGCTACACCTTC	CASSPEDNYGYTF
TRBV3-1/TRBV3-2	TRBJ2-2	NA	NA	TGTGCCAGCAGCCAAGACCCCAGGCTACCCACCGGGGAGCTGTTTTTT	CASSQDPRLPTGELFF
TRBV4-1	TRBJ2-7	few	NA	TGCGCCAGCAGCCACCCGGGAAGGGACGAGCAGTACTTC	CASSHPGRDEQYF
TRBV29-1	TRBJ2-2	NA	TRBD2	TGCAGCGTTGATGGCGGGGGAACCGGGGAGCTGTTTTTT	CSVDGGGTGELFF
TRBV2	TRBJ1-1	NA	TRBD1	TGTGCCAGCACCTTAGGGACAGGCACTGAAGCTTTCTTT	CASTLGTGTEAFF
TRBV2	TRBJ2-6	NA	TRBD1	TGTGCCAGCAGAACGGGACAGGGCTTCTCTGGGGCCAACGTCCTGACTTTC	CASRTGQGFSGANVLTF
TRBV15	TRBJ2-1	NA	TRBD2	TGTGCCACCAGCAGGACTAGCGGCTCCTACAATGAGCAGTTCTTC	CATSRTSGSYNEQFF
TRBV30	TRBJ1-3	NA	NA	TGTGCCTGGAAAATGACAGGCCTGAGCTCTGGAAACACCATATATTTT	CAWKMTGLSSGNTIYF
TRBV2	TRBJ1-3	NA	NA	TGTGCCAGCAGTTTTGCTTGGGGCAGATCCTCTGGAAACACCATATATTTT	CASSFAWGRSSGNTIYF
TRBV4-2	TRBJ2-1	NA	TRBD2	TGTGCCAGCAGCCAAGATTCGCTAGCGGGAGGTATCGATGAGCAGTTCTTC	CASSQDSLAGGIDEQFF
TRBV19	TRBJ1-5	NA	NA	TGTGCCAGTAGTACCCGACTTAATCAGCCCCAGCATTTT	CASSTRLNQPQHF
TRBV3-1/TRBV3-2	TRBJ1-5	NA	NA	TGTGCCAGCAGCCTTGGATCGTGGGGGGCGCGTCAGCCCCAGCATTTT	CASSLGSWGARQPQHF
TRBV2	TRBJ1-4	NA	TRBD1	TGTGCCAGCAGTGTACTTCCGGGACAGGCGCCTAATGAAAAACTGTTTTTT	CASSVLPGQAPNEKLFF
TRBV9	TRBJ2-1	NA	TRBD2	TGTGCCAGCAGCGTAGTGGATAGCGGGACTACTGGATCCCGTATCTCCTACAATGAGCAGTTCTTC	CASSVVDSGTTGSRISYNEQFF
TRBV10-3	TRBJ1-5	NA	NA	TGTGCCATCAGTGAACGAACGGCCAATCAGCCCCAGCATTTT	CAISERTANQPQHF
TRBV24-1	TRBJ2-7	NA	NA	TGTGCCACCAGTGATTTAAATGACGAGCAGTACTTC	CATSDLNDEQYF
TRBV28	TRBJ2-7	NA	NA	TGTGCCAGCAAGATAGGGAGTTCGACCTACGAGCAGTACTTC	CASKIGSSTYEQYF
TRBV30	TRBJ1-3	NA	NA	TGTGCCTGGAGTGTACAAACTGGAAACACCATATATTTT	CAWSVQTGNTIYF
TRBV9	TRBJ2-1	NA	NA	TGTGCCAGCAGCGTAGAGGTTGGCCAGGGAAATGAGCAGTTCTTC	CASSVEVGQGNEQFF
TRBV30	TRBJ1-4	NA	NA	TGTGCCTGGAGTGTAGGTCTAGGTAATGAAAAACTGTTTTTT	CAWSVGLGNEKLFF
TRBV28	TRBJ1-6	NA	NA	TGTGCCGGTGCCCTATCTCCGCATAATTCACCCCTCCACTTT	CAGALSPHNSPLHF
TRBV3-1/TRBV3-2	TRBJ2-7	NA	NA	TGTGCCAGCAGCCGGGACTCGGAGCAGTACTTC	CASSRDSEQYF
TRBV28	TRBJ1-1	NA	TRBD1	TGTGCCAGCAGTCGGACAGGCCTCGGTGAAGCTTTCTTT	CASSRTGLGEAFF
TRBV27	TRBJ2-3	NA	TRBD2	TGTGCCAGCAGCAATCGGGGGGGTGGAGATACGCAGTATTTT	CASSNRGGGDTQYF